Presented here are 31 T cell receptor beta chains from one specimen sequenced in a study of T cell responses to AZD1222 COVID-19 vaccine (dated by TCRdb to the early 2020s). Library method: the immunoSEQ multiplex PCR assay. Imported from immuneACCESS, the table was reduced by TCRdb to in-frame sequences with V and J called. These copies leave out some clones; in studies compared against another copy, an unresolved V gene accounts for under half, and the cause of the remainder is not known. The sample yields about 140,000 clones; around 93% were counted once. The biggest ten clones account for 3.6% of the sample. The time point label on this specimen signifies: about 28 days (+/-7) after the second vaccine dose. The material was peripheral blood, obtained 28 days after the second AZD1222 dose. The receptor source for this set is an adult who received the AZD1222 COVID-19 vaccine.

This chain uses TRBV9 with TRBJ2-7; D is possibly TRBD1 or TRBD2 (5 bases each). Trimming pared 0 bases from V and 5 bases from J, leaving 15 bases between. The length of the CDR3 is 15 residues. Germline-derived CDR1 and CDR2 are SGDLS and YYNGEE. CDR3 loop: CASSVATRGRDEQYF. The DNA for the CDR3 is TGTGCCAGCAGCGTAGCTACTAGGGGACGAGACGAGCAGTACTTC. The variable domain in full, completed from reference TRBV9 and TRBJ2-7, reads DSGVTQTPKHLITATGQRVTLRCSPRSGDLSVYWYQQSLDQGLQFLIQYYNGEERAKGNILERFSAQQFPDLHSELNLSSLELGDSALYFCASSVATRGRDEQYFGPGTRLTVT.

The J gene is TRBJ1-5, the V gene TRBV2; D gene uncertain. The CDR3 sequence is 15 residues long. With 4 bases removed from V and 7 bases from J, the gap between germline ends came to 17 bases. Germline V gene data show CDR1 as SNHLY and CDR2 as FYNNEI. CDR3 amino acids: CASSVGSPGGQPQHF. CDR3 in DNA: TGTGCCAGCAGTGTCGGGTCGCCAGGCGGCCAGCCCCAGCATTTT.

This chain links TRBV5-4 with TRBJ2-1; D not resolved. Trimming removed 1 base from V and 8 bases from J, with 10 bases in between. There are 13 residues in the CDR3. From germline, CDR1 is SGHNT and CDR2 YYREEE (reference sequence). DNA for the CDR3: TGTGCCAGCAGCTTGTTTCTTCTCGATGAGCAGTTCTTC. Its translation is CASSLFLLDEQFF.

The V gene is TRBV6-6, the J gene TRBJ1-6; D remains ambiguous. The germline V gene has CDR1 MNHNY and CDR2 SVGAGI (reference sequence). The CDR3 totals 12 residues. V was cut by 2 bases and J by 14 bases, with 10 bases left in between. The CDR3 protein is CASSYPGGALHF. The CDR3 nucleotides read TGTGCCAGCAGTTACCCCGGTGGGGCCCTCCACTTT.

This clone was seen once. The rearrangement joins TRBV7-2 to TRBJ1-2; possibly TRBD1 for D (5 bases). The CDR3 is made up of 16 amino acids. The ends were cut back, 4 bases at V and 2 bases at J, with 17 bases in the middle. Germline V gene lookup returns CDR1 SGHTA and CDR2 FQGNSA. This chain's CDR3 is CASSSGGTTSNYGYTF. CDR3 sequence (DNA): TGTGCCAGCAGCTCCGGAGGGACGACTTCAAACTATGGCTACACCTTC.

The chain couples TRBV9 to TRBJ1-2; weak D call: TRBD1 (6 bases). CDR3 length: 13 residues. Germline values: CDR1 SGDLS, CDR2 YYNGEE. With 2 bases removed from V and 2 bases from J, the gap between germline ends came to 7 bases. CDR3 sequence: CASSVQGNYGYTF. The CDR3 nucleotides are TGTGCCAGCAGCGTGCAGGGGAACTATGGCTACACCTTC.

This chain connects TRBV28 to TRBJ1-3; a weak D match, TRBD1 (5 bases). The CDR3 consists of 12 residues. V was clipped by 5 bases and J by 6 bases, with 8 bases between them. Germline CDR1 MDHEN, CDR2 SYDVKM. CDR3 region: CASSGAPNTIYF. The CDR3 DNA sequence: TGTGCCAGCAGTGGGGCCCCAAACACCATATATTTT.

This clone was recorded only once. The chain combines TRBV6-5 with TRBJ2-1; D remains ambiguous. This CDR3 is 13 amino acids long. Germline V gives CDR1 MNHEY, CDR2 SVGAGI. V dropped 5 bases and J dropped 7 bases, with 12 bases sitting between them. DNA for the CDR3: TGTGCCAGCAGTCCCCTCGGTCGGAATGAGCAGTTCTTC. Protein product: CASSPLGRNEQFF.

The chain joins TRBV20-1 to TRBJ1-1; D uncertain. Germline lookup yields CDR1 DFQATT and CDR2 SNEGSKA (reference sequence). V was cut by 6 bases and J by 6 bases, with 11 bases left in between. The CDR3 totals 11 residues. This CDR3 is CSAFSDPEAFF. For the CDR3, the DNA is TGCAGTGCCTTTTCGGATCCTGAAGCTTTCTTT.

The CDR3 coding sequence is TGTGCCAGCAGCCAAGATTTTCACGAGGGAGGTACCGGGGAGCTGTTTTTT. Protein product: CASSQDFHEGGTGELFF. The J gene is TRBJ2-2, the V gene TRBV4-2, with a possible D match to TRBD2 (6 bases). Per the germline V gene, CDR1 is LGHNA and CDR2 is YNFKEQ. The CDR3 totals 17 residues. With 0 bases removed from V and 5 bases from J, the gap between germline ends came to 16 bases.

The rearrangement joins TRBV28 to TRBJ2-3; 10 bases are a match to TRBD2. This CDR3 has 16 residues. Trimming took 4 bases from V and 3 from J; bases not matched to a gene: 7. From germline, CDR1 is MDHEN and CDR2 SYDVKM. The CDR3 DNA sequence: TGTGCCAGCAGTTCGCTAGCGGGAGATGGAACAGATACGCAGTATTTT. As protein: CASSSLAGDGTDTQYF.

The DNA for the CDR3 is TGCGCCAGCAGCTTGACCGGGGGGAACTTGGAGACCCAGTACTTC. It yields the protein CASSLTGGNLETQYF. The rearrangement joins TRBV5-1 to TRBJ2-5, with 7 bases matching TRBD2. The V segment lost 1 base and the J segment 5 bases; nucleotides outside the gene matches: 8. CDR1 and CDR2 from the germline V gene are SGHRS and YFSETQ. The CDR3 covers 15 residues.

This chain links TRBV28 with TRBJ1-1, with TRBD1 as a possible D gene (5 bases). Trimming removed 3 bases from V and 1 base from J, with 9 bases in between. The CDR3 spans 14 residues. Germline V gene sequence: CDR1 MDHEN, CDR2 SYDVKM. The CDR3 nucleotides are TGTGCCAGCAGTTTGGGGGGTTCGAACACTGAAGCTTTCTTT. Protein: CASSLGGSNTEAFF.

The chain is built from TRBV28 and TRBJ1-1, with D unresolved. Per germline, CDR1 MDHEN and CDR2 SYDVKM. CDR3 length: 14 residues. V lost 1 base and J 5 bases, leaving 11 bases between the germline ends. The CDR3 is CASSLLTSQTEAFF. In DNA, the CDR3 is TGTGCCAGCAGTTTATTGACCAGCCAAACTGAAGCTTTCTTT.

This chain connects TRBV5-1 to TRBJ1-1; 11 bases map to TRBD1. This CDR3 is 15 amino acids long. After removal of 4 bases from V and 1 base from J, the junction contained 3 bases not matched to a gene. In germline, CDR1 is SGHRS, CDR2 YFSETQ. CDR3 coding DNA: TGCGCCAGCAGCGCCGGGACAGGGGGGAACACTGAAGCTTTCTTT. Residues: CASSAGTGGNTEAFF.

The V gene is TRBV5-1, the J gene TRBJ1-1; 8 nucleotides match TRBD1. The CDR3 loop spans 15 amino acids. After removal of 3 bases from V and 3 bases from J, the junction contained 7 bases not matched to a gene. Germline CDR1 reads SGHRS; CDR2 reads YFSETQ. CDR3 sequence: CASSSGQGWDTEAFF. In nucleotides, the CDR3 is TGCGCCAGCAGCTCTGGACAGGGCTGGGACACTGAAGCTTTCTTT.

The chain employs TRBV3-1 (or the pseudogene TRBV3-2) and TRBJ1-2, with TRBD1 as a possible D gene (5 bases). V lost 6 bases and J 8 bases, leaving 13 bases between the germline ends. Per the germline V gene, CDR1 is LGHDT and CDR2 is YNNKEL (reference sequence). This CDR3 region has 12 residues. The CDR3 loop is CASRATAGGYTF. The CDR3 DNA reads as TGTGCCAGCAGAGCGACAGCGGGGGGCTACACCTTC.

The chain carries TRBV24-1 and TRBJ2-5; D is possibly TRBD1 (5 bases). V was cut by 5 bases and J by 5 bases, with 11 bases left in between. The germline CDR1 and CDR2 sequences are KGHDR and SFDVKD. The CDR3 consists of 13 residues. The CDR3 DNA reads TGTGCCACCAGTGGCCAGGGCAGCGAGACCCAGTACTTC. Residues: CATSGQGSETQYF.

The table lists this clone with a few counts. The CDR3 bases are TGTGCCAGCAGCAAACGGCGGCAGGAGGTCACTGAAGCTTTCTTT. Protein: CASSKRRQEVTEAFF. The gene calls are TRBV21-1 and TRBJ1-1. TRBV21-1 is designated a pseudogene. The CDR3 totals 15 residues.

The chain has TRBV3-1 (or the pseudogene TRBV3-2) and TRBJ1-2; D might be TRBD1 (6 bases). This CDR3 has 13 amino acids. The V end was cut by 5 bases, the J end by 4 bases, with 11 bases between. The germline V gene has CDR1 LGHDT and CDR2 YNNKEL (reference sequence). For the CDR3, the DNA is TGTGCCAGCAGCGCGGACAGTAGCTATGGCTACACCTTC. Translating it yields CASSADSSYGYTF.

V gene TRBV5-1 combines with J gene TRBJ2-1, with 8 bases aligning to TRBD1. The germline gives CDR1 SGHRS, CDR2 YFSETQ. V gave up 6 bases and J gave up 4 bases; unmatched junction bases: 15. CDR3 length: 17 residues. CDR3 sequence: CASKGSRQTGDYNEQFF. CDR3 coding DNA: TGCGCCAGCAAAGGGAGCCGGCAGACAGGGGATTACAATGAGCAGTTCTTC.

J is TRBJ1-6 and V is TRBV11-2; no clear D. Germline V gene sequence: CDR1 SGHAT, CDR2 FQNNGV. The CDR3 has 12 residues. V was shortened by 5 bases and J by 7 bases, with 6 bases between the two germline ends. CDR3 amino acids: CASSRLNSPLHF. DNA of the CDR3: TGTGCCAGCAGCCGGCTCAATTCACCCCTCCACTTT. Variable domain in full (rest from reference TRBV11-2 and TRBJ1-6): EAGVAQSPRYKIIEKRQSVAFWCNPISGHATLYWYQQILGQGPKLLIQFQNNGVVDDSQLPKDRFSAERLKGVDSTLKIQPAKLEDSAVYLCASSRLNSPLHFGNGTRLTVT.

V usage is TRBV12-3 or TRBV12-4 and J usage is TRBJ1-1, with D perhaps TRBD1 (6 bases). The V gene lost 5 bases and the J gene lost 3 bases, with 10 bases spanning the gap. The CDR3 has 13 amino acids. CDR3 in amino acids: CASSTGWDTEAFF. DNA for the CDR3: TGTGCCAGCAGTACAGGGTGGGACACTGAAGCTTTCTTT.

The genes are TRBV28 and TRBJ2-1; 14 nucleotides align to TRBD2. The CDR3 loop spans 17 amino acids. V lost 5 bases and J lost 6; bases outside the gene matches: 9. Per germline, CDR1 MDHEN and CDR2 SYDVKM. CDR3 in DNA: TGTGCCAGCAGTCCTCACCCGGGACTAGCGGGAGCCAATGAGCAGTTCTTC. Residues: CASSPHPGLAGANEQFF. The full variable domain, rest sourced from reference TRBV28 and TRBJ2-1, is DVKVTQSSRYLVKRTGEKVFLECVQDMDHENMFWYRQDPGLGLRLIYFSYDVKMKEKGDIPEGYSVSREKKERFSLILESASTNQTSMYLCASSPHPGLAGANEQFFGPGTRLTVL.

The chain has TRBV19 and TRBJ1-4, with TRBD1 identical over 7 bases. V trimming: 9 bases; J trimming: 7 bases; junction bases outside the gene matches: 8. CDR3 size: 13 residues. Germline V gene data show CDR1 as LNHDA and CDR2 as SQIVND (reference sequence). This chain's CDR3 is CASNTGVGEKLFF. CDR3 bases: TGTGCCAGCAACACAGGGGTGGGTGAAAAACTGTTTTTT.

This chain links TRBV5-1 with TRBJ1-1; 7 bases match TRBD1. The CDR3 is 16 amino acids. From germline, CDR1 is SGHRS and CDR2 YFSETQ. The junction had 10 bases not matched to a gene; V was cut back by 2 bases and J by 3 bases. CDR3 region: CASSFGMRGLDTEAFF. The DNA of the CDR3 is TGCGCCAGCAGCTTTGGTATGAGGGGGCTGGACACTGAAGCTTTCTTT.

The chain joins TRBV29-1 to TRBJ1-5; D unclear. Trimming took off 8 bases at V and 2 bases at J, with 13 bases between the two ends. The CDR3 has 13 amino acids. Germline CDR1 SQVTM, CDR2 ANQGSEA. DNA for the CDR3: TGCAGCACGGGCGGTGCAGGCAATCAGCCCCAGCATTTT. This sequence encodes CSTGGAGNQPQHF. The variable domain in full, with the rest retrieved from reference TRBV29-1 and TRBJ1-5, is SAVISQKPSRDICQRGTSLTIQCQVDSQVTMMFWYRQQPGQSLTLIATANQGSEATYESGFVIDKFPISRPNLTFSTLTVSNMSPEDSSIYLCSTGGAGNQPQHFGDGTRLSIL.

CDR3 in DNA: TGTGCCACCAGCAGAGACAGGGTACCCCGGGAAGCTTTCTTT. It translates to CATSRDRVPREAFF. This rearrangement joins TRBV15 to TRBJ1-1, with D possibly matching TRBD1 (5 bases). V was pared by 0 bases and J by 8 bases, with 13 bases between. This CDR3 contains 14 residues. Germline V gives CDR1 LNHNV, CDR2 YYDKDF (reference sequence). The variable domain in full, with the rest retrieved from reference TRBV15 and TRBJ1-1, is DAMVIQNPRYQVTQFGKPVTLSCSQTLNHNVMYWYQQKSSQAPKLLFHYYDKDFNNEADTPDNFQSRRPNTSFCFLDIRSPGLGDTAMYLCATSRDRVPREAFFGQGTRLTVV.

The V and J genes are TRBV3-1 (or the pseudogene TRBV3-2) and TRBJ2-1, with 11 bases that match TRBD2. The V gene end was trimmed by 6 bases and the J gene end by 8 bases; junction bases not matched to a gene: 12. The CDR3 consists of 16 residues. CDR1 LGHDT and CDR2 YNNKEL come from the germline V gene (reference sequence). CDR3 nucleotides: TGTGCCAGCAGACCCCCGGGACTAGCGGCATGGGATGAGCAGTTCTTC. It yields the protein CASRPPGLAAWDEQFF.

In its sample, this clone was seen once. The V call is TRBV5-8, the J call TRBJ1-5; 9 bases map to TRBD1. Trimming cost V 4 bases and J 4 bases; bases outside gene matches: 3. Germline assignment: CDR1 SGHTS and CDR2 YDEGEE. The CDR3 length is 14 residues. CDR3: CASSTGQGNQPQHF. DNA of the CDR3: TGTGCCAGCAGCACGGGACAGGGAAATCAGCCCCAGCATTTT.

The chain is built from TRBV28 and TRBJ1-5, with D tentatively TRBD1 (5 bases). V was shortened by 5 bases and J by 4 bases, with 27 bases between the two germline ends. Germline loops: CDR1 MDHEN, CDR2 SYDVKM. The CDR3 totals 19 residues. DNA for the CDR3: TGTGCCAGCAGTCCCAGGAAAGACACAGGCGCGGTCCATAATCAGCCCCAGCATTTT. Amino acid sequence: CASSPRKDTGAVHNQPQHF.